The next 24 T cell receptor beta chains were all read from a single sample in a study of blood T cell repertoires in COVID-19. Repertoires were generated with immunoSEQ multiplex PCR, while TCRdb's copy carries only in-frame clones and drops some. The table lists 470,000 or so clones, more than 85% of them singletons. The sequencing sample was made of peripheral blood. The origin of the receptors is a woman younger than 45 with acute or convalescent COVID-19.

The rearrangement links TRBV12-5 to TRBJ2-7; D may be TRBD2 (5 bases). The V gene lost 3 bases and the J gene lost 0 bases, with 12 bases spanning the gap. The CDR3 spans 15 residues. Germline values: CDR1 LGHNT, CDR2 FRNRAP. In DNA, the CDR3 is TGTGCTAGTGGTTTCGAGGGAGTAATCTCCTACGAGCAGTACTTC. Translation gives CASGFEGVISYEQYF.

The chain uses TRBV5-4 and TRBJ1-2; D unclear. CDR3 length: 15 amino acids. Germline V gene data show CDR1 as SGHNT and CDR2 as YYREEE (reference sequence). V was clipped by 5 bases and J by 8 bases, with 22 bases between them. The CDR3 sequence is CASRSPTQAPSGYTF. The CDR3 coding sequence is TGTGCCAGCAGGAGCCCTACTCAGGCCCCTTCCGGCTACACCTTC.

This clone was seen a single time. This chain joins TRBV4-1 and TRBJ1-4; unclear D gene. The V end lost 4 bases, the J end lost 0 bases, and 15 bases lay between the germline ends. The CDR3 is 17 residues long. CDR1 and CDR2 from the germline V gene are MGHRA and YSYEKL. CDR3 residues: CASSRQPPPATNEKLFF. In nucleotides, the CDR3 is TGCGCCAGCAGCCGACAACCCCCCCCAGCAACTAATGAAAAACTGTTTTTT.

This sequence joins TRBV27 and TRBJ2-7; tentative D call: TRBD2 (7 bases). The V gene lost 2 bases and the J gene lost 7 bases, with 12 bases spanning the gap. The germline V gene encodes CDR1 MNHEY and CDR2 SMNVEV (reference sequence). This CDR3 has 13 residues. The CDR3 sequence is CASSLAGAGEQYF. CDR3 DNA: TGTGCCAGCAGTTTAGCGGGGGCCGGGGAGCAGTACTTC.

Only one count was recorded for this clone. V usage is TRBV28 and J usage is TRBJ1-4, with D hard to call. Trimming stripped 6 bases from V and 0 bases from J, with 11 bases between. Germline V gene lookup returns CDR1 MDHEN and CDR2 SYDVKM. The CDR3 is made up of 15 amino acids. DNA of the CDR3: TGTGCCAGCAGGAGAGCAACCTCAACTAATGAAAAACTGTTTTTT. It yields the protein CASRRATSTNEKLFF.

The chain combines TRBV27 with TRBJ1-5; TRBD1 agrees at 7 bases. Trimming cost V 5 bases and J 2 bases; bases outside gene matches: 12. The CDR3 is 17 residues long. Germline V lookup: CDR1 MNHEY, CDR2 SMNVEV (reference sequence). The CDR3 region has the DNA TGTGCCAGCAGTCGATCGACAGGGAGGTTCGGCAATCAGCCCCAGCATTTT. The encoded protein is CASSRSTGRFGNQPQHF.

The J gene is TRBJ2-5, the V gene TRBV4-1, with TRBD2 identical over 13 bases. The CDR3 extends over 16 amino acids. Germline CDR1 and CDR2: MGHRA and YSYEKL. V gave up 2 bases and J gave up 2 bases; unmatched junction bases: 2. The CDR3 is CASSQRGLAGQETQYF. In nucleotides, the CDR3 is TGCGCCAGCAGCCAAAGGGGACTAGCGGGGCAAGAGACCCAGTACTTC.

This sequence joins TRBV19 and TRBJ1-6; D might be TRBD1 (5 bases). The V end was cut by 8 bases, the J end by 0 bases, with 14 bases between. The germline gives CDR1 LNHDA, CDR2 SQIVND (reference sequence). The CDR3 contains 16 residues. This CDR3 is CASRGIESSYNSPLHF. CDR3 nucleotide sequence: TGTGCCAGTCGGGGGATAGAGAGCTCCTATAATTCACCCCTCCACTTT.

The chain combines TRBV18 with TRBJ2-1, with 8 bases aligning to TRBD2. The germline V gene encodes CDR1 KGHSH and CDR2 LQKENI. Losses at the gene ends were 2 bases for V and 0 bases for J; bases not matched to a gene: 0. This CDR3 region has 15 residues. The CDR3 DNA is TGTGCCAGCTCACCAAGCGGGAGCTCCTACAATGAGCAGTTCTTC. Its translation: CASSPSGSSYNEQFF.

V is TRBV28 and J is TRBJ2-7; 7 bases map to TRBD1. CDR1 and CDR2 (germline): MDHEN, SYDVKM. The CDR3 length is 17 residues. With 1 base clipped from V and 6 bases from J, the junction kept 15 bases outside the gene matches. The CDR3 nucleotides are TGTGCCAGCAGTTTATCAGGTCTTATGGGACAGAGTTCCGAGCAGTACTTC. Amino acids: CASSLSGLMGQSSEQYF. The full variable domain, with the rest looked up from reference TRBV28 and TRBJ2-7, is DVKVTQSSRYLVKRTGEKVFLECVQDMDHENMFWYRQDPGLGLRLIYFSYDVKMKEKGDIPEGYSVSREKKERFSLILESASTNQTSMYLCASSLSGLMGQSSEQYFGPGTRLTVT.

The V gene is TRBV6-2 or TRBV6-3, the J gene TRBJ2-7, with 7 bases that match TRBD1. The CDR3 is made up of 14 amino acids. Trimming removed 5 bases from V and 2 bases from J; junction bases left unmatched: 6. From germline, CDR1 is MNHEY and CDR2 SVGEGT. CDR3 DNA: TGTGCCAGCAGTGCCGGGACAGAGACCTACGAGCAGTACTTC. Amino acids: CASSAGTETYEQYF.

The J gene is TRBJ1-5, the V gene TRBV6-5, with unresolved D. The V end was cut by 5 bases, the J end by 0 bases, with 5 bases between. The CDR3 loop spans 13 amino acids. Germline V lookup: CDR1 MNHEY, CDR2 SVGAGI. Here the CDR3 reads CASSPFSNQPQHF. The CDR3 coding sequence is TGTGCCAGCAGTCCCTTTAGCAATCAGCCCCAGCATTTT.

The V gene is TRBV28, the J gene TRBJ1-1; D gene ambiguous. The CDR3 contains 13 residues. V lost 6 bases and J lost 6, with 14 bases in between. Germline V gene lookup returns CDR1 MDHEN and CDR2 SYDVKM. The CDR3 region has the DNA TGTGCCAGCAGCCCTGCCCCTACCGCTGAAGCTTTCTTT. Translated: CASSPAPTAEAFF.

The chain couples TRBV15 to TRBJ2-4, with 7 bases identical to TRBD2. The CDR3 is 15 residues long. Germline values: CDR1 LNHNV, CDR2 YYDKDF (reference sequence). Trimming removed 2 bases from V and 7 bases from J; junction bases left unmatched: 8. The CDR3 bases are TGTGCCACCAGCAGATCCGGCGGGGGACGGAACATTCAGTACTTC. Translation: CATSRSGGGRNIQYF.

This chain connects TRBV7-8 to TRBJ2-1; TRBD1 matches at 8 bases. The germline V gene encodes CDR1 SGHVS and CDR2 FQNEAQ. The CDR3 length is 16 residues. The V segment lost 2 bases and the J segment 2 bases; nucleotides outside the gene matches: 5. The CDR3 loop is CASSLFSGGTYNEQFF. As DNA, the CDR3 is TGTGCCAGCAGCTTATTTTCAGGGGGCACCTACAATGAGCAGTTCTTC.

The DNA of the CDR3 is TGTGCAAGTCGCGACAGGACAGGTCTCTCTTGTTCACCCCTCCACTTT. Translation: CASRDRTGLSCSPLHF. The chain recombines TRBV12-2 with TRBJ1-6; no check of the table's D call, TRBD1, against the DNA was made. TRBV12-2 is shown as a pseudogene. This CDR3 spans 16 amino acids.

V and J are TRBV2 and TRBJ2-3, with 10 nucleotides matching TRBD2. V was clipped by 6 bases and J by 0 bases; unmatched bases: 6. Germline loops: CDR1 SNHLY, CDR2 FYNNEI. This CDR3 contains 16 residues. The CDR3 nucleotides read TGTGCCAGCAGACAAACTAGCGGGGTCAGCACAGATACGCAGTATTTT. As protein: CASRQTSGVSTDTQYF.

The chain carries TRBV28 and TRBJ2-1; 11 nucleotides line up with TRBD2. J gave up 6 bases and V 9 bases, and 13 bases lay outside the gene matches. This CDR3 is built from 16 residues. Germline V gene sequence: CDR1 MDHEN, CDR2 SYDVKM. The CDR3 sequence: CASFTSALAGANEQFF. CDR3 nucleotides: TGTGCCAGTTTCACTTCGGCACTAGCGGGGGCCAATGAGCAGTTCTTC.

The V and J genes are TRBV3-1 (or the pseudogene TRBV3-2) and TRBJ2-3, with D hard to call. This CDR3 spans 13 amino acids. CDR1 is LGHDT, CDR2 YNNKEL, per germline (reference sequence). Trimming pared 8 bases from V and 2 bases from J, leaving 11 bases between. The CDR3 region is CASQAGITDTQYF. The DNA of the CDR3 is TGTGCCAGCCAAGCAGGAATCACAGATACGCAGTATTTT.

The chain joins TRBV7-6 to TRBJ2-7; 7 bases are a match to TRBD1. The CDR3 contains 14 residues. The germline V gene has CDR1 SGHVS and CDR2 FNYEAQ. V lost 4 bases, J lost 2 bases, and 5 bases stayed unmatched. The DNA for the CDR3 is TGTGCCAGCAGCTACCTGGGACAGACCTACGAGCAGTACTTC. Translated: CASSYLGQTYEQYF.

CDR3 amino acids: CAWSVSGWARYNSPLHF. The CDR3 region has the DNA TGTGCCTGGAGTGTTTCGGGGTGGGCAAGATATAATTCACCCCTCCACTTT. V gene TRBV30 combines with J gene TRBJ1-6, with D unclear. CDR1 and CDR2 (germline): GTSNPN, SVGIG (reference sequence). V dropped 0 bases and J dropped 4 bases, with 16 bases sitting between them. The CDR3 loop spans 17 amino acids.

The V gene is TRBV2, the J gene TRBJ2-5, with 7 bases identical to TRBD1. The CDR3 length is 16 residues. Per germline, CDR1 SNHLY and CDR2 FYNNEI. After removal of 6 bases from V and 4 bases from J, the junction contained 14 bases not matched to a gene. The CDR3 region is CASRLRDRASSETQYF. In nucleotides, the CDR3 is TGTGCCAGCAGGCTACGTGACAGGGCTTCATCAGAGACCCAGTACTTC.

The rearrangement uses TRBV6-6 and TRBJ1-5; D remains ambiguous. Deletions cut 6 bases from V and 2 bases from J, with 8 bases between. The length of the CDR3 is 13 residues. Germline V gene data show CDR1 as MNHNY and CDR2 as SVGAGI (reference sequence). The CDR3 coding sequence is TGTGCCAGCAGCGACACCCGCAATCAGCCCCAGCATTTT. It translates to CASSDTRNQPQHF.

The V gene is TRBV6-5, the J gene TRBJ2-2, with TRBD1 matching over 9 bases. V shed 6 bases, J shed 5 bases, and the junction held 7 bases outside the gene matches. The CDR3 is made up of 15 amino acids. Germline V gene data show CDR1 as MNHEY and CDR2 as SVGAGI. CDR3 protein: CASRPGQGRTGELFF. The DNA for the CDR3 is TGTGCCAGCAGACCGGGACAGGGCCGGACCGGGGAGCTGTTTTTT.